This T cell receptor (beta chain) was profiled in a study of metastatic and nonmetastatic thyroid tumors. Nobody among the patients had been given any treatment before thyroid surgery. Using MiXCR, TCRdb re-called clones from the PCR reads. The table lists almost 85,000 clones, roughly an eighth of them singletons. V was trimmed by 3 bases and J by 2 bases, leaving 12 bases between them. The CDR3 length is 14 residues. The germline V gene encodes CDR1 DFQATT and CDR2 SNEGSKA (reference sequence). The material sequenced was tumor tissue. The genes are TRBV20-1 and TRBJ2-3, with D possibly being TRBD2 (5 bases). This sequence was found in a female donor with papillary thyroid cancer or a benign thyroid nodule (not recorded which). Some clones in this sample may be carry-over from other donors' samples. CDR3 sequence reads: CSASLSGYTDTQYF. CDR3 bases: TGCAGTGCTAGTTTAAGCGGATACACAGATACGCAGTATTTT.